The source of this T cell receptor beta chain is a study of spatial heterogeneity in lung cancer. MiXCR, run by TCRdb on the 5' RACE reads, gives a single entry per CDR3 protein. The table lists about 38,000 distinct CDR3 sequences, around 7.5% of them singletons. Time point: sample taken at primary tumor resection. The input material, whole RNA from tumor, nontumor lung or frozen PBMC, was sequenced unsorted. The sequencing used PBMCs, collected at surgery. The TCR was taken from a male donor with early-stage non-small cell lung cancer.

The CDR3 spells CASSYPLAGGTDTQYF. CDR3 in DNA: TGTGCCAGCAGTTACCCTCTAGCGGGGGGCACAGATACGCAGTATTTT. The chain recombines TRBV6-5 with TRBJ2-3, with 10 bases fitting TRBD2. The germline V gene encodes CDR1 MNHEY and CDR2 SVGAGI. V gave up 2 bases and J gave up 1 base; unmatched junction bases: 3. The CDR3 is made up of 16 amino acids.